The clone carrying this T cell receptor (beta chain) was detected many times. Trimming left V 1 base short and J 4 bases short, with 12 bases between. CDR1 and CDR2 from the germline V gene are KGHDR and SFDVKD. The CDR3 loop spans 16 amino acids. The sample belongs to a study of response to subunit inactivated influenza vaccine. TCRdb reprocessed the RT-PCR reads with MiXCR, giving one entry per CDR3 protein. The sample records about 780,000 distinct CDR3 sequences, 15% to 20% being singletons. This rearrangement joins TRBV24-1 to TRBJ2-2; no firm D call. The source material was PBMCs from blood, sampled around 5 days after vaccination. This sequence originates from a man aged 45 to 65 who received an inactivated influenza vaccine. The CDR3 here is CATSDFGLVGTGELFF. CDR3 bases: TGTGCCACCAGTGATTTTGGGCTAGTTGGCACCGGGGAGCTGTTTTTT.